This TCR beta chain was profiled in a study of blood T cell repertoires in COVID-19. The germline CDR1 and CDR2 sequences are MNHEY and SMNVEV (reference sequence). The CDR3 is 14 residues long. With 6 bases clipped from V and 4 bases from J, the junction kept 3 bases outside the gene matches. Original processing methods: Estimates of nucleated cell counts were drawn from the amplification of reference gene primers. Profiled with immunoSEQ multiplex PCR; TCRdb holds only in-frame clones, not every one. V and J calls and clone size follow that table, whereas D and trimming were derived from the DNA. The table includes 150,000 to 200,000 clones, 88% detected once.

The origin of this receptor is a man aged 65-85 years with active or convalescent COVID-19. Sequenced: peripheral blood. The chain employs TRBV27 and TRBJ2-1; 10 positions agree with TRBD2. DNA of the CDR3: TGTGCCAGCAGCTTAGCGGGGGGATACAATGAGCAGTTCTTC. It encodes CASSLAGGYNEQFF.